Below, 16 T cell receptor beta chains from the same sample are listed, as sequenced in a study of blood T cell repertoires in COVID-19. TCRdb keeps only in-frame clones here, not all; method: immunoSEQ multiplex PCR. This table has approximately 76,000 clones, about 70% appearing once. Specimen: peripheral blood. The receptors were gathered from a woman aged 70-85 years with acute or convalescent COVID-19.

This clone was seen just once. The chain carries TRBV19 and TRBJ1-6, with no clear D. Germline-derived CDR1 and CDR2 are LNHDA and SQIVND (reference sequence). Trimming took 2 bases from V and 10 from J, leaving 12 bases between them. This CDR3 region has 14 residues. CDR3: CASSIIGEGSPLHF. The CDR3 region has the DNA TGTGCCAGTAGTATAATCGGGGAAGGATCACCCCTCCACTTT.

The V gene is TRBV19, the J gene TRBJ1-2; perhaps TRBD1 as D (5 bases). V was clipped by 8 bases and J by 1 base, with 17 bases between them. From germline, CDR1 is LNHDA and CDR2 SQIVND (reference sequence). The CDR3 totals 15 residues. CDR3 sequence reads: CASAPRQNLNYGYTF. DNA of the CDR3: TGTGCCAGTGCCCCAAGACAGAACCTTAACTATGGCTACACCTTC.

The V gene is TRBV24-1, the J gene TRBJ1-5; 9 bases align to TRBD1. Germline V CDR1 and CDR2: KGHDR, SFDVKD. The CDR3 runs 13 residues. Unmatched junction bases numbered 0, after V lost 3 bases and J lost 7 bases. This CDR3 is CATSDDRGQPQHF. For the CDR3, the DNA is TGTGCCACCAGTGATGACAGGGGGCAGCCCCAGCATTTT.

The gene calls are TRBV19 and TRBJ1-2; D unclear. This CDR3 has 14 residues. Germline CDR1 reads LNHDA; CDR2 reads SQIVND (reference sequence). The V and J ends lost 3 bases and 0 bases respectively, with 8 bases between them. The CDR3 reads CASSINRANYGYTF. For the CDR3, the DNA is TGTGCCAGTAGTATTAACAGAGCTAACTATGGCTACACCTTC.

The chain employs TRBV9 and TRBJ2-7; tentatively, D is TRBD2 (5 bases). This CDR3 region has 13 residues. V was trimmed by 3 bases and J by 7 bases, leaving 14 bases between them. Germline CDR1 SGDLS, CDR2 YYNGEE. CDR3 region: CASSALATGEQYF. The CDR3, as DNA: TGTGCCAGCAGCGCCTTAGCGACTGGGGAGCAGTACTTC.

In its sample, this clone was seen a few times. The chain has TRBV4-1 and TRBJ1-3, with TRBD1 identical over 7 bases. The CDR3 totals 13 residues. The V gene's germline CDR1 is MGHRA and CDR2 YSYEKL. The J segment lost 13 bases and the V segment lost 0 bases, leaving 6 bases of the junction unmatched. In DNA form, the CDR3 reads TGCGCCAGCAGCCAAGAGGGACAGACCCTAATATATTTT. Amino acid sequence: CASSQEGQTLIYF.

The V call is TRBV3-1 (or the pseudogene TRBV3-2), the J call TRBJ1-2, with unresolved D. Germline-derived CDR1 and CDR2 are LGHDT and YNNKEL (reference sequence). V was trimmed by 1 base and J by 4 bases, leaving 13 bases between them. The CDR3 sequence is 15 residues long. The DNA of the CDR3 is TGTGCCAGCAGCCAAGGGTTATCAGCGGTCTATGGCTACACCTTC. Amino acid sequence: CASSQGLSAVYGYTF.

Comments on this clone: No DNA is shown, since the ends of the CDR3 on it are uncertain; the CDR3 is the one TCRdb lists. The chain recombines TRBV21-1 with TRBJ2-7; the table's D gene call, TRBD1, was not cross checked with the DNA. TRBV21-1 is noted as a pseudogene. The CDR3 is 17 amino acids long, termini counted. CDR3 sequence: CASSKVTVGQGAREQYF.

The chain uses TRBV19 and TRBJ2-7; 12 positions match TRBD1. The germline CDR1 and CDR2 sequences are LNHDA and SQIVND (reference sequence). After removal of 3 bases from V and 2 bases from J, the junction contained 8 bases not matched to a gene. There are 17 residues in the CDR3. CDR3: CASSMGGTGGRAYEQYF. Written as DNA, the CDR3 is TGTGCCAGTAGTATGGGAGGGACAGGGGGCCGGGCCTACGAGCAGTACTTC.

V and J are TRBV7-2 and TRBJ1-1; TRBD1 is a possible D gene (5 bases). The CDR3 is 14 residues long. The V end was cut by 5 bases, the J end by 5 bases, with 15 bases between. Germline values: CDR1 SGHTA, CDR2 FQGNSA. CDR3 in DNA: TGTGCCAGCAGCCCACGCGCGGGGGGGACTGAAGCTTTCTTT. It translates to CASSPRAGGTEAFF.

The chain carries TRBV5-4 and TRBJ2-3; 12 bases line up with TRBD2. The germline gives CDR1 SGHNT, CDR2 YYREEE (reference sequence). Losses at the gene ends were 4 bases for V and 6 bases for J; bases not matched to a gene: 3. The CDR3 loop spans 14 amino acids. Written as DNA, the CDR3 is TGTGCCAGCAGCCGGACTAGCGGGATGGATACGCAGTATTTT. Its translation: CASSRTSGMDTQYF.

This chain joins TRBV7-9 and TRBJ1-4; TRBD1 aligns across 7 bases. The length of the CDR3 is 17 residues. Germline CDR1 SEHNR, CDR2 FQNEAQ (reference sequence). The V and J ends lost 5 bases and 8 bases, in that order; junction bases with no gene match: 17. The CDR3 coding sequence is TGTGCCAGCAGCCCAAGCCTCGGGACAGAAGCACAGGAAAAACTGTTTTTT. Translation gives CASSPSLGTEAQEKLFF.

The V and J genes are TRBV3-1 (or the pseudogene TRBV3-2) and TRBJ1-1; TRBD1 agrees at 12 bases. This CDR3 comprises 16 residues. Germline V lookup: CDR1 LGHDT, CDR2 YNNKEL (reference sequence). V gave up 4 bases and J gave up 1 base; unmatched junction bases: 4. Here the CDR3 reads CASSRGQGAGNTEAFF. CDR3 sequence (DNA): TGTGCCAGCAGCCGGGGACAGGGGGCTGGGAACACTGAAGCTTTCTTT.

V is TRBV12-5 and J is TRBJ1-1; D is undetermined. The germline gives CDR1 LGHNT, CDR2 FRNRAP. Trimming removed 5 bases from V and 4 bases from J, with 8 bases in between. There are 12 residues in the CDR3. The CDR3 loop reads CASGLRGTEAFF. The DNA for the CDR3 is TGTGCTAGTGGTCTCAGAGGCACTGAAGCTTTCTTT.

In DNA form, the CDR3 reads TGTGCCAGCAGCTTAGATCCGACGGGGGATAATTCACCCCTCCACTTT. Translated: CASSLDPTGDNSPLHF. This rearrangement joins TRBV7-6 to TRBJ1-6, with a possible D match to TRBD1 (5 bases). The CDR3 sequence is 16 residues long. Germline lookup yields CDR1 SGHVS and CDR2 FNYEAQ. Between the trimmed V and J ends, which lost 1 base and 5 bases, there was a span of 12 bases.

V gene TRBV3-1 (or the pseudogene TRBV3-2) combines with J gene TRBJ2-7, with TRBD2 identical over 8 bases. V gave up 7 bases and J gave up 3 bases; unmatched junction bases: 11. From germline, CDR1 is LGHDT and CDR2 YNNKEL (reference sequence). There are 15 residues in the CDR3. This CDR3 is CASTPRSGGSYEQYF. The CDR3 DNA is TGTGCCAGCACGCCAAGGTCGGGGGGGAGCTACGAGCAGTACTTC.